A single TCR beta chain is shown here with its context. Its antigen is not known. The entry originates in a study of STAT5B mutations in CD4+ large granular lymphocyte leukemia. The study, taken as a whole, reports: Higher CD4+ than CD8+ T-LGLL clonality might reflect small sample size. Patient CD4-sorted repertoires stayed more clonal than healthy ones after leukemic-clone removal. Top patient clones used TRBV06 genes more often: 8/27 versus 2/35 in controls.

TCRdb keeps only in-frame clones here, not all; method: immunoSEQ multiplex PCR. The table has over 30,000 clones, 76% seen once. The CDR3 length is 16 residues. The germline V and J ends were trimmed by 0 bases and 0 bases, with 8 bases remaining between them. Germline V CDR1 and CDR2: MGHRA, YSYEKL. The V and J genes are TRBV4-1 and TRBJ1-4, with D possibly matching TRBD1 (5 bases). This TCR was sampled from a human donor in good health. Material: CD4+ T cells from blood buffy coats. DNA of the CDR3: TGCGCCAGCAGCCAAGATGGGGGAGCAACTAATGAAAAACTGTTTTTT. This sequence encodes CASSQDGGATNEKLFF.